The rows below give T cell receptor beta chains drawn from one sample of a study of blood T cell repertoires in COVID-19. Assay used: immunoSEQ multiplex PCR; TCRdb lists only in-frame clones, some missing. This sample has just under 150,000 clones, with 80% to 90% found just once. Sequencing input: peripheral blood. These receptors all come from a human donor with acute or convalescent COVID-19. The donor label of this sample is uncertain. The CDR3 runs from the conserved cysteine through the conserved F or W. The order of the fields is V gene, CDR3 protein.

v_gene: TRBV5-6
CDR3aa: CASSWGTGQETQYF

v_gene: TRBV3-1/TRBV3-2
CDR3aa: CASSQGLENTEAFF

v_gene: TRBV19
CDR3aa: CASSIGDRAETQYF

v_gene: TRBV5-1
CDR3aa: CASSLSGQVVDTIYF

v_gene: TRBV18
CDR3aa: CASSLGEPYNEQFF

v_gene: TRBV7-2
CDR3aa: CASSPGGLTYNEQFF

v_gene: TRBV4-3
CDR3aa: CASSQDPGNYGYTF

v_gene: TRBV7-3
CDR3aa: CASSLQAGGVNEQFF

v_gene: TRBV28
CDR3aa: CASSFDRTPLGNQPQHF

v_gene: TRBV21-1
CDR3aa: CASSKPVAGHDCSGNTIYF

v_gene: TRBV6-2/TRBV6-3
CDR3aa: CASSYPNPGQGEADTQYF

v_gene: TRBV19
CDR3aa: CASSPTEYNEQFF

v_gene: TRBV7-6
CDR3aa: CASSLGQTGDTEAFF

v_gene: TRBV3-1/TRBV3-2
CDR3aa: CASSHGVAGAYEQYF

v_gene: TRBV30
CDR3aa: CACTLFVGRGYNSPLHF

v_gene: TRBV25-1
CDR3aa: CASSEYTGNEQFF

v_gene: TRBV29-1
CDR3aa: CSVDGGEGEKLFF

v_gene: TRBV11-2
CDR3aa: CASSSGGASSYNEQFF

v_gene: TRBV4-2
CDR3aa: CASSLRQGGEKLFF

v_gene: TRBV29-1
CDR3aa: CSVEGGQDYGYTF

v_gene: TRBV7-2
CDR3aa: CASGQFGADTQYF

v_gene: TRBV30
CDR3aa: CAWTTTGGAETQYF

v_gene: TRBV15
CDR3aa: CATSRDLSEKLFF

v_gene: TRBV6-5
CDR3aa: CATISPGQGIYEQYF

v_gene: TRBV27
CDR3aa: CASSLADRGHYEQYF

v_gene: TRBV7-3
CDR3aa: CASSLKPGEGETQYF

v_gene: TRBV7-9
CDR3aa: CASSLQGNYGYTF